These 32 T cell receptor beta chains were all obtained from the same sample, sequenced in a study of technical replicates of blood from four donors. This table comes from immunoSEQ multiplex PCR, and its TCRdb copy is limited to in-frame clones, with some not included. The sample gives some 90,000 clones, 85% to 95% of which show up once; about 0.35% is in the top ten. The sample consisted of T cells isolated from PBMCs. The receptors originated from a human donor in good health.

V and J are TRBV6-5 and TRBJ1-4; 10 nucleotides match TRBD1. The CDR3 extends over 16 amino acids. The trim removed 2 bases at V and 1 base at J, leaving 1 base unmatched. CDR1 is MNHEY and CDR2 is SVGAGI in the germline V gene. The DNA for the CDR3 is TGTGCCAGCAGTTACGACAGGGGGCTAACTAATGAAAAACTGTTTTTT. This gives the protein CASSYDRGLTNEKLFF.

The gene calls are TRBV7-9 and TRBJ1-5, with TRBD1 identical over 8 bases. In germline, CDR1 is SEHNR, CDR2 FQNEAQ (reference sequence). This CDR3 is 16 amino acids long. J was trimmed by 5 bases and V by 7 bases; bases with no gene match: 13. The CDR3 coding sequence is TGTGCCAGCACCCCGAGCGGCAGGGGGCATGATCAGCCCCAGCATTTT. Protein: CASTPSGRGHDQPQHF.

The chain is built from TRBV5-4 and TRBJ1-2, with D perhaps TRBD1 (6 bases). This CDR3 contains 14 residues. V was pared by 4 bases and J by 0 bases, with 10 bases between. Looked up from germline, CDR1 is SGHNT and CDR2 is YYREEE (reference sequence). The CDR3 DNA reads TGTGCCAGCAGCCCACAGGGCTCTAACTATGGCTACACCTTC. It translates to CASSPQGSNYGYTF.

The chain joins TRBV13 to TRBJ2-7; 7 nucleotides align to TRBD1. The germline gives CDR1 PRHDT, CDR2 FYEKMQ (reference sequence). The V segment lost 0 bases and the J segment 6 bases; nucleotides outside the gene matches: 14. The CDR3 loop spans 17 amino acids. CDR3 protein: CASSLGLGRQGLAEQYF. The CDR3 DNA reads as TGTGCCAGCAGCTTAGGCCTAGGGAGACAGGGATTGGCCGAGCAGTACTTC.

The rearrangement links TRBV18 to TRBJ2-2, with D possibly TRBD1 on 7 matching bases. Germline CDR1 reads KGHSH; CDR2 reads LQKENI. V was shortened by 3 bases and J by 5 bases, with 13 bases between the two germline ends. There are 15 residues in the CDR3. CDR3 residues: CASSPNQGGTGELFF. The CDR3 DNA follows: TGTGCCAGCTCACCTAACCAGGGGGGAACCGGGGAGCTGTTTTTT. The full variable domain, its missing parts supplied by reference TRBV18 and TRBJ2-2, is NAGVMQNPRHLVRRRGQEARLRCSPMKGHSHVYWYRQLPEEGLKFMVYLQKENIIDESGMPKERFSAEFPKEGPSILRIQQVVRGDSAAYFCASSPNQGGTGELFFGEGSRLTVL.

The gene calls are TRBV19 and TRBJ1-5; TRBD1 matches 7 bases. Germline V CDR1 and CDR2: LNHDA, SQIVND (reference sequence). The CDR3 length is 15 residues. The ends lost 1 base at V and 9 bases at J; junction bases unmatched: 9. CDR3 amino acids: CASSIALDRNGPQHF. The CDR3 DNA reads TGTGCCAGTAGTATAGCTCTGGACAGGAATGGGCCCCAGCATTTT.

CDR3 in amino acids: CSVERGHNYTF. The CDR3 DNA sequence: TGCAGCGTTGAACGGGGACATAACTACACCTTC. This rearrangement joins TRBV29-1 to TRBJ1-2, with a weak D call TRBD1 (6 bases). Between the trimmed V and J ends, which lost 2 bases and 10 bases, there was a span of 11 bases. CDR1 and CDR2 from the germline V gene are SQVTM and ANQGSEA. CDR3 length: 11 amino acids.

This chain links TRBV10-3 with TRBJ2-7, with 7 nucleotides matching TRBD1. Germline lookup yields CDR1 ENHRY and CDR2 SYGVKD. J lost 2 bases, V lost 5 bases, and 6 bases had no gene match. The CDR3 runs to 14 residues. CDR3 sequence: CAISPTGQTYEQYF. The CDR3 DNA reads as TGTGCCATCAGTCCAACGGGACAGACCTACGAGCAGTACTTC.

The chain employs TRBV2 and TRBJ1-1, with TRBD1 matching over 7 bases. With V trimmed by 5 bases and J by 10 bases, 1 base remained unmatched. The length of the CDR3 is 10 residues. The germline V gene has CDR1 SNHLY and CDR2 FYNNEI. The CDR3 DNA reads TGTGCCAGCAGTACAGGGGTAGCTTTCTTT. Amino acid sequence: CASSTGVAFF.

The V and J genes are TRBV7-8 and TRBJ2-2; D not certain. Trimming removed 2 bases at V and 0 bases at J, with 13 bases between. The germline V gene encodes CDR1 SGHVS and CDR2 FQNEAQ. The CDR3 contains 17 residues. This CDR3 reads CASSLPRSTANTGELFF. The CDR3 region has the DNA TGTGCCAGCAGCTTACCCCGGAGCACCGCGAACACCGGGGAGCTGTTTTTT.

This clone was detected once. The chain uses TRBV6-1 and TRBJ1-5; D unresolved. The V end lost 0 bases, the J end lost 0 bases, and 9 bases lay between the germline ends. The CDR3 spans 16 residues. Germline values: CDR1 MNHNS, CDR2 SASEGT. The CDR3 region has the DNA TGTGCCAGCAGTGAAGCCCGGGGTTATAGCAATCAGCCCCAGCATTTT. Its protein is CASSEARGYSNQPQHF.

V usage is TRBV2 and J usage is TRBJ1-5; 7 positions match TRBD1. The CDR3 spans 12 residues. The ends lost 7 bases at V and 4 bases at J; junction bases unmatched: 1. Germline CDR1 SNHLY, CDR2 FYNNEI. CDR3 DNA: TGTGCCAGCACAGGGGGTAATCAGCCCCAGCATTTT. It yields the protein CASTGGNQPQHF.

J is TRBJ2-7 and V is TRBV6-1; TRBD2 matches at 7 bases. This CDR3 has 15 amino acids. V lost 5 bases, J lost 3 bases, and 10 bases stayed unmatched. Germline lookup yields CDR1 MNHNS and CDR2 SASEGT. The CDR3 DNA sequence: TGTGCCAGCAGTCTAGCGGAACCTGAGTACTACGAGCAGTACTTC. It translates to CASSLAEPEYYEQYF.

The chain carries TRBV27 and TRBJ1-4; TRBD1 is a possible D gene (5 bases). Trimming took off 2 bases at V and 10 bases at J, with 35 bases between the two ends. This CDR3 has 21 residues. The germline gives CDR1 MNHEY, CDR2 SMNVEV (reference sequence). The DNA of the CDR3 is TGTGCCAGCAGTTTAAGTAGGGTAGGTCATCGCATTCCAATGTTTCAGGGAAAACTGTTTTTT. It translates to CASSLSRVGHRIPMFQGKLFF. Full variable domain (rest looked up from reference TRBV27 and TRBJ1-4): EAQVTQNPRYLITVTGKKLTVTCSQNMNHEYMSWYRQDPGLGLRQIYYSMNVEVTDKGDVPEGYKVSRKEKRNFPLILESPSPNQTSLYFCASSLSRVGHRIPMFQGKLFFGSGTQLSVL.

The rearrangement links TRBV18 to TRBJ2-1, with a possible D match to TRBD2 (6 bases). Trimming took off 3 bases at V and 7 bases at J, with 16 bases between the two ends. The CDR3 length is 15 residues. Germline-derived CDR1 and CDR2 are KGHSH and LQKENI. DNA of the CDR3: TGTGCCAGCTCACCTGCGGCTAGCGCCCAAAATGAGCAGTTCTTC. Its protein is CASSPAASAQNEQFF.

This chain uses TRBV18 with TRBJ2-5; 8 bases agree with TRBD2. This CDR3 contains 14 residues. The junction had 3 bases not matched to a gene; V was cut back by 6 bases and J by 0 bases. Germline V gene lookup returns CDR1 KGHSH and CDR2 LQKENI. The CDR3 is CASSTSGYQETQYF. The CDR3 coding sequence is TGTGCCAGCTCCACTAGCGGTTACCAAGAGACCCAGTACTTC.

J is TRBJ2-7 and V is TRBV19; 11 bases fit TRBD1. V lost 5 bases and J lost 11; bases outside the gene matches: 11. This CDR3 region has 14 residues. In germline, CDR1 is LNHDA, CDR2 SQIVND (reference sequence). CDR3 in amino acids: CASSAGQGAYEKYF. The CDR3 coding sequence is TGTGCCAGTAGTGCCGGACAGGGGGCTTATGAAAAGTACTTC.

The chain has TRBV12-5 and TRBJ1-1, with D possibly matching TRBD1 (5 bases). This CDR3 comprises 13 residues. Germline CDR1 LGHNT, CDR2 FRNRAP. V was shortened by 6 bases and J by 3 bases, with 11 bases between the two germline ends. CDR3 loop: CASGLGDYTEAFF. The CDR3 DNA is TGTGCTAGTGGCCTCGGGGACTACACTGAAGCTTTCTTT.

The genes are TRBV10-3 and TRBJ1-4; D possibly corresponds to TRBD1 (6 bases). CDR3 length: 15 residues. Deletions cut 6 bases from V and 6 bases from J, with 17 bases between. Germline CDR1 reads ENHRY; CDR2 reads SYGVKD. CDR3 sequence: CAIRNEQGPDEKLFF. For the CDR3, the DNA is TGTGCCATCAGAAACGAACAGGGACCCGATGAAAAACTGTTTTTT.

This clone was seen once. The chain carries TRBV5-6 and TRBJ2-1; D is possibly TRBD2 (6 bases). V was clipped by 4 bases and J by 3 bases, with 17 bases between them. CDR3 length: 16 residues. Germline lookup yields CDR1 SGHDT and CDR2 YYEEEE. The CDR3 region is CASSSSGLLLYNEQFF. For the CDR3, the DNA is TGTGCCAGCAGCAGCTCCGGACTACTACTCTACAATGAGCAGTTCTTC.

The V gene is TRBV18, the J gene TRBJ2-3; D is possibly TRBD2 (7 bases). Trimming took 6 bases from V and 2 from J, leaving 18 bases between them. CDR1 and CDR2 from the germline V gene are KGHSH and LQKENI. The length of the CDR3 is 16 residues. CDR3 DNA: TGTGCCAGCTCTCCCCCCGAGGGGGGGAACACAGATACGCAGTATTTT. This translates into CASSPPEGGNTDTQYF.

The rearrangement uses TRBV6-1 and TRBJ1-4, with a possible D match to TRBD1 (5 bases). The V and J ends lost 5 bases and 6 bases respectively, with 13 bases between them. Germline assignment: CDR1 MNHNS and CDR2 SASEGT. The length of the CDR3 is 14 residues. The CDR3 loop is CASSTDSRDEKLFF. CDR3 sequence (DNA): TGTGCCAGCAGTACCGACAGTCGTGATGAAAAACTGTTTTTT.

The rearrangement links TRBV19 to TRBJ1-1, with D unclear. CDR3 size: 13 residues. The germline CDR1 and CDR2 sequences are LNHDA and SQIVND (reference sequence). The V gene lost 6 bases and the J gene lost 3 bases, with 11 bases spanning the gap. The CDR3 loop reads CASSLQGDTEAFF. The CDR3 DNA follows: TGTGCCAGTAGCTTACAAGGAGACACTGAAGCTTTCTTT.

The chain links TRBV13 to TRBJ2-1; 12 positions agree with TRBD2. CDR1 PRHDT and CDR2 FYEKMQ come from the germline V gene (reference sequence). The CDR3 covers 16 residues. Trimming at V came to 1 base and at J to 7 bases, leaving 5 bases not matched to a gene. CDR3 region: CASSLAWLAGGNEQFF. In nucleotides, the CDR3 is TGTGCCAGCAGCTTAGCATGGCTAGCGGGAGGGAATGAGCAGTTCTTC.

The CDR3 nucleotides read TGTGCCAGCAGCTTAGCGGGCTCCTACAATGAGCAGTTCTTC. As protein: CASSLAGSYNEQFF. The V call is TRBV11-3, the J call TRBJ2-1, with unresolved D. CDR1 is SGHNT and CDR2 is YENEEA in the germline V gene. V was shortened by 1 base and J by 0 bases, with 4 bases between the two germline ends. The CDR3 totals 14 residues.

V is TRBV6-6 and J is TRBJ2-1, with 11 bases identical to TRBD2. Germline V gives CDR1 MNHNY, CDR2 SVGAGI (reference sequence). The CDR3 loop spans 15 amino acids. The V and J ends lost 6 bases and 7 bases, in that order; junction bases with no gene match: 8. CDR3 sequence: CASRSGLAGANEQFF. The CDR3 DNA reads as TGTGCCAGCAGGTCTGGACTAGCGGGTGCAAATGAGCAGTTCTTC.

The gene calls are TRBV19 and TRBJ2-1; 10 bases map to TRBD2. The V and J ends lost 5 bases and 3 bases, in that order; junction bases with no gene match: 7. The CDR3 covers 16 residues. Germline V lookup: CDR1 LNHDA, CDR2 SQIVND (reference sequence). CDR3: CASSPSGTSVYNEQFF. CDR3 in DNA: TGTGCCAGTAGTCCGTCCGGGACTAGCGTCTACAATGAGCAGTTCTTC.

This clone was seen only once. CDR3 loop: CASSWGLGPETQYF. CDR3 in DNA: TGTGCCAGTAGTTGGGGGCTTGGCCCAGAGACCCAGTACTTC. The V gene is TRBV19, the J gene TRBJ2-5, with D tentatively TRBD1 (6 bases). This CDR3 spans 14 amino acids. Trimming removed 5 bases at V and 4 bases at J, with 14 bases between. Germline V gene lookup returns CDR1 LNHDA and CDR2 SQIVND (reference sequence).

The V and J genes are TRBV28 and TRBJ2-1; TRBD2 aligns across 9 bases. From germline, CDR1 is MDHEN and CDR2 SYDVKM. V dropped 2 bases and J dropped 4; count of bases not matched to a gene: 0. This CDR3 comprises 14 residues. The CDR3 loop reads CASSLAGGYNEQFF. The CDR3 DNA sequence: TGTGCCAGCAGTTTAGCGGGAGGGTACAATGAGCAGTTCTTC.

V gene TRBV7-2 combines with J gene TRBJ1-1; D unclear. CDR3 size: 14 residues. Germline loops: CDR1 SGHTA, CDR2 FQGNSA. The V end was cut by 5 bases, the J end by 5 bases, with 15 bases between. In DNA form, the CDR3 reads TGTGCCAGCAGCCTGGTCAGCGGTACAACTGAAGCTTTCTTT. It codes for CASSLVSGTTEAFF.

This chain joins TRBV7-8 and TRBJ1-4, with D possibly TRBD1 on 6 matching bases. CDR1 is SGHVS and CDR2 is FQNEAQ in the germline V gene. The V end lost 2 bases, the J end lost 7 bases, and 14 bases lay between the germline ends. This CDR3 spans 15 amino acids. The CDR3 region is CASSLNGGAGEKLFF. The CDR3 nucleotides are TGTGCCAGCAGCTTAAATGGGGGGGCGGGTGAAAAACTGTTTTTT. The whole variable domain, remainder taken from reference TRBV7-8 and TRBJ1-4, is GAGVSQSPRYKVAKRGQDVALRCDPISGHVSLFWYQQALGQGPEFLTYFQNEAQLDKSGLPSDRFFAERPEGSVSTLKIQRTQQEDSAVYLCASSLNGGAGEKLFFGSGTQLSVL.

The genes are TRBV7-3 and TRBJ2-3; 12 bases match TRBD2. Trimming at V came to 2 bases and at J to 2 bases, leaving 17 bases not matched to a gene. CDR1 is SGHTA, CDR2 FQGTGA, per germline. This CDR3 is 21 amino acids long. CDR3 residues: CASSLLGLAGSYQRNTDTQYF. The CDR3 DNA reads TGTGCCAGCAGCTTACTTGGACTAGCGGGGAGTTATCAGAGGAACACAGATACGCAGTATTTT.